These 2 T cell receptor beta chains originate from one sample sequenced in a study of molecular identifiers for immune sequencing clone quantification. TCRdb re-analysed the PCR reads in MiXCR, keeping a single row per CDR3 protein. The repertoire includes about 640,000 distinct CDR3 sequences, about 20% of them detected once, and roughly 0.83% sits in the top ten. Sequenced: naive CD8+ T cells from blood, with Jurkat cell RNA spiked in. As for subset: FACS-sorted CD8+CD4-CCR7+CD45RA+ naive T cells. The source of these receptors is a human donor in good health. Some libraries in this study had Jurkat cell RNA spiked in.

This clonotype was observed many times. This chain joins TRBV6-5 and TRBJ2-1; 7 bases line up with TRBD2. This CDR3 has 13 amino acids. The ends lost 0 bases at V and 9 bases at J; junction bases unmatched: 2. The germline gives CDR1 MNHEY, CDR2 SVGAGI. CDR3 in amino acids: CASSYSAGAEQFF. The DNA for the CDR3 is TGTGCCAGCAGTTACTCGGCGGGAGCTGAGCAGTTCTTC.

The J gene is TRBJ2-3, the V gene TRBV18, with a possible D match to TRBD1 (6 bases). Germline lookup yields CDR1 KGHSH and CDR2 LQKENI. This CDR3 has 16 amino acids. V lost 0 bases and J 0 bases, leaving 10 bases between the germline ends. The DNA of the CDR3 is TGTGCCAGCTCACCACCCGGTGGACAGAGCACAGATACGCAGTATTTT. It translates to CASSPPGGQSTDTQYF.